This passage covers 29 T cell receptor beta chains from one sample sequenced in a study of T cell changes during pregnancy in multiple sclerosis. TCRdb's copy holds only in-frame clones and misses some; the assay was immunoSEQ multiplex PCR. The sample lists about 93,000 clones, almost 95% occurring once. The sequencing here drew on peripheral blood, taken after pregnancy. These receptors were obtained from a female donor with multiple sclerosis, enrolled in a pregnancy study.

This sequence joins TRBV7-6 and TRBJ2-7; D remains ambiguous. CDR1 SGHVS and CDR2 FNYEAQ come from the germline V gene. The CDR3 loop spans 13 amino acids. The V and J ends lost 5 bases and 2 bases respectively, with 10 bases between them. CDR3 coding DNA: TGTGCCAGCAGCCGGGTTTCCACCTACGAGCAGTACTTC. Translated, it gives CASSRVSTYEQYF.

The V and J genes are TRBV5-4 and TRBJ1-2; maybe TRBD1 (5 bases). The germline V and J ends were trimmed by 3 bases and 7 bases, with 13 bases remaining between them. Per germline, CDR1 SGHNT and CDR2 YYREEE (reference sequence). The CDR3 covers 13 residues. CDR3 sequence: CASSYDSTGGYTF. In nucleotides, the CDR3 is TGTGCCAGCAGCTACGACAGTACGGGTGGCTACACCTTC.

The CDR3 region is CASSVGSSGEDGELFF. The CDR3 DNA follows: TGTGCCAGCAGCGTAGGGAGTAGCGGGGAGGACGGGGAGCTGTTTTTT. The chain employs TRBV9 and TRBJ2-2, with 8 bases fitting TRBD2. CDR3 length: 16 amino acids. Germline CDR1 reads SGDLS; CDR2 reads YYNGEE. J lost 7 bases, V lost 0 bases, and 8 bases had no gene match.

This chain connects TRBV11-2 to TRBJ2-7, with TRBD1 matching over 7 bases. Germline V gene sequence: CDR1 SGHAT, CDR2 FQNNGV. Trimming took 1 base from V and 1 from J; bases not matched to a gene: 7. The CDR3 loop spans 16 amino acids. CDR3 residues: CASSLVRGRVSYEQYF. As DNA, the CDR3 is TGTGCCAGCAGCTTAGTGAGGGGGCGGGTGTCCTACGAGCAGTACTTC.

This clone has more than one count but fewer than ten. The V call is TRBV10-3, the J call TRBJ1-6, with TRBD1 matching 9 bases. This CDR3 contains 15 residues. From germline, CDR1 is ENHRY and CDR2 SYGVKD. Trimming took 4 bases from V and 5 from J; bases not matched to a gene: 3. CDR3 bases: TGTGCCATCAGTGCATGGACAGGGGATAATTCACCCCTCCACTTT. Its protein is CAISAWTGDNSPLHF.

The CDR3 nucleotides read TGTGCCAGCAGTACTCTTGGACAGGTTAATGAAAAACTGTTTTTT. This sequence encodes CASSTLGQVNEKLFF. The chain is built from TRBV25-1 and TRBJ1-4; 7 bases are shared with TRBD1. V dropped 5 bases and J dropped 4; count of bases not matched to a gene: 7. The CDR3 runs 15 residues. The germline gives CDR1 MGHDK, CDR2 SYGVNS.

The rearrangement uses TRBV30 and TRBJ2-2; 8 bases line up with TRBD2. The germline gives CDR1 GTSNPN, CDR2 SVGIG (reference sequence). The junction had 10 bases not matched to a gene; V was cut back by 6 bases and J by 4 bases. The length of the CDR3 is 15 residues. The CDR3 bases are TGTGCCTGCCTCACGGGCGGGGGGACCACCGGGGAGCTGTTTTTT. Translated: CACLTGGGTTGELFF.

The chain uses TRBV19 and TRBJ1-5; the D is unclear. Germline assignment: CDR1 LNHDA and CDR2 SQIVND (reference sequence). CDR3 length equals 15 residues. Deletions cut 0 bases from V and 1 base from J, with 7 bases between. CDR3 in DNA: TGTGCCAGTAGTATAGACCGGGAAAGCAATCAGCCCCAGCATTTT. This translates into CASSIDRESNQPQHF.

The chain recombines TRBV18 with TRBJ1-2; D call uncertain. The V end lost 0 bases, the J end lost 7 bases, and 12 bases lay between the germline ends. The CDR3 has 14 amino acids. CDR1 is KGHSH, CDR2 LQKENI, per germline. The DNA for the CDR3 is TGTGCCAGCTCACCACCACCCCCGTGGGCTGGCTACACCTTC. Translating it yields CASSPPPPWAGYTF.

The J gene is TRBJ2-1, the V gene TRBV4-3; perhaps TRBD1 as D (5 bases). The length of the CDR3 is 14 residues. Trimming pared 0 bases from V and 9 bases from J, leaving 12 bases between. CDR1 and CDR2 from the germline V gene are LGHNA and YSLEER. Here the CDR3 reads CASSQDRGWGEQFF. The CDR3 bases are TGCGCCAGCAGCCAAGATAGGGGTTGGGGTGAGCAGTTCTTC.

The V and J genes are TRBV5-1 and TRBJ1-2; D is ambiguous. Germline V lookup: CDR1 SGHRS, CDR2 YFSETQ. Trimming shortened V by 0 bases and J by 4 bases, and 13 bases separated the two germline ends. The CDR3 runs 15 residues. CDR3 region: CASSLAVEGPYGYTF. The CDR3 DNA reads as TGCGCCAGCAGCTTGGCCGTGGAGGGCCCCTATGGCTACACCTTC.

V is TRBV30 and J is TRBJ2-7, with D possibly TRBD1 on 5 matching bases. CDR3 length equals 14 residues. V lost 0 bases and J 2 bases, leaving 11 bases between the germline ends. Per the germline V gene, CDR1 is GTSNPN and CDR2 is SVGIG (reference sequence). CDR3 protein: CAWSVARVTYEQYF. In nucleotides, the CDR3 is TGTGCCTGGAGTGTGGCCAGGGTCACCTACGAGCAGTACTTC.

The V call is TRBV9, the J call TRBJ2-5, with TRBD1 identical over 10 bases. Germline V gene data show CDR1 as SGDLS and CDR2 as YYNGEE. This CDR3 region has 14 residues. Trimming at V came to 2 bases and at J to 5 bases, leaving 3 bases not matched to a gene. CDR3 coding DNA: TGTGCCAGCAGCGTGCGACAGGGGGCTGAGACCCAGTACTTC. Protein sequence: CASSVRQGAETQYF.

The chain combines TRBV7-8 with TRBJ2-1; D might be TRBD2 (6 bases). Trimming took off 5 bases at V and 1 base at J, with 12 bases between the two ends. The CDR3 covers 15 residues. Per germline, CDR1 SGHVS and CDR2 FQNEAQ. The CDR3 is CASSPLAGSYNEQFF. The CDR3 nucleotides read TGTGCCAGCAGCCCTCTGGCGGGGTCCTACAATGAGCAGTTCTTC.

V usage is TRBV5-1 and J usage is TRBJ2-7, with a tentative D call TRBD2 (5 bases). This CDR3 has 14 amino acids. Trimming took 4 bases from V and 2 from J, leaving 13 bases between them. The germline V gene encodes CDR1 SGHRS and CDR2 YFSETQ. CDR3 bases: TGCGCCAGCAGCACCATGGACTCGGCCTACGAGCAGTACTTC. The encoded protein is CASSTMDSAYEQYF.

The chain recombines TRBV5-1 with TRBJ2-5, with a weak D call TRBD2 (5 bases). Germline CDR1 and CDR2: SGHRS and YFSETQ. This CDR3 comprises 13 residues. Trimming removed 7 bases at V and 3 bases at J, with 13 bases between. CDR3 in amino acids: CASGPGMEETQYF. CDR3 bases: TGCGCCAGCGGACCGGGGATGGAAGAGACCCAGTACTTC.

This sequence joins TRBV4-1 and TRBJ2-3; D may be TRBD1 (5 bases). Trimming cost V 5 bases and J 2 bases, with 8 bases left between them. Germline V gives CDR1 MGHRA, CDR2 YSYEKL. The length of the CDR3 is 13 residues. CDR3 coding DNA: TGCGCCAGCAGCGCAGGGAACACAGATACGCAGTATTTT. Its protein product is CASSAGNTDTQYF.

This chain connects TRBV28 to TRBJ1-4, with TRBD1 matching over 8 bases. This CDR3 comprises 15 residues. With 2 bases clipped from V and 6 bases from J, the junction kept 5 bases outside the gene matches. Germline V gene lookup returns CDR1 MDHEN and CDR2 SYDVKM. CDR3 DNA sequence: TGTGCCAGCAGTTTAGCCGGGACAGGCTATGAAAAACTGTTTTTT. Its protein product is CASSLAGTGYEKLFF.

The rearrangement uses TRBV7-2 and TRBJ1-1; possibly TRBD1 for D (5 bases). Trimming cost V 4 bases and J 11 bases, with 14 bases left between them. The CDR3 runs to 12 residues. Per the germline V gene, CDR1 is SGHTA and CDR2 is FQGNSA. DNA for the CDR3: TGTGCCAGCAGCTCGGGTGGACATGAGGCTTTCTTT. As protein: CASSSGGHEAFF.

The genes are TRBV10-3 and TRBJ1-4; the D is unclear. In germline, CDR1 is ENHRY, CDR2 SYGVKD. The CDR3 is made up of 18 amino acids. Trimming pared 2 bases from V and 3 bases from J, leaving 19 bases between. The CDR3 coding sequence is TGTGCCATCAGTGAGAAACCCGGGTCCAGAGACCCTAATGAAAAACTGTTTTTT. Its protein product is CAISEKPGSRDPNEKLFF.

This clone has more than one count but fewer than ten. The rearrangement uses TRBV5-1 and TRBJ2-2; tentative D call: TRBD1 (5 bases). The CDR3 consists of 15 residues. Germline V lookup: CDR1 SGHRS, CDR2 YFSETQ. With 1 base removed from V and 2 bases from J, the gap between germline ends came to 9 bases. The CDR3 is CASSLYDRNTGELFF. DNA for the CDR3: TGCGCCAGCAGCTTGTACGACAGAAACACCGGGGAGCTGTTTTTT.

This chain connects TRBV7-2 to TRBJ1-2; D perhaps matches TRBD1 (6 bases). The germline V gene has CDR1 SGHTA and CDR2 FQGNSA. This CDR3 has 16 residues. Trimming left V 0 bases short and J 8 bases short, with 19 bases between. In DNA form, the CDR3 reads TGTGCCAGCAGCTTAGCGAGAGGGACATTTCCGGAGGGCTACACCTTC. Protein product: CASSLARGTFPEGYTF.

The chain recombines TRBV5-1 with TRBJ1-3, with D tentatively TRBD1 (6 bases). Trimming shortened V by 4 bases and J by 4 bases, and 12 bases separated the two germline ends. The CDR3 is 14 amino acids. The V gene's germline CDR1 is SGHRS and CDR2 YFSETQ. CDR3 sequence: CASSMDSSGNTIYF. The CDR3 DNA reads TGCGCCAGCAGCATGGACAGTTCCGGAAACACCATATATTTT.

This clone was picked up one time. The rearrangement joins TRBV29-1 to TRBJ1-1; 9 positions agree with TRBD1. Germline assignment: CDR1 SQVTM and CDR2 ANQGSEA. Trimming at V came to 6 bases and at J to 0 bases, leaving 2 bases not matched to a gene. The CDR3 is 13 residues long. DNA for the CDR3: TGCAGCGTGGACAGGGGCTTGAACACTGAAGCTTTCTTT. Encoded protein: CSVDRGLNTEAFF.

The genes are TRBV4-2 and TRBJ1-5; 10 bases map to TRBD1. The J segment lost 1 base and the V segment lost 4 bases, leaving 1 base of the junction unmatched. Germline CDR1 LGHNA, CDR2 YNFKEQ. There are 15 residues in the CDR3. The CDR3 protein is CASSPTGGSNQPQHF. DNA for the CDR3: TGTGCCAGCAGCCCGACAGGGGGCAGCAATCAGCCCCAGCATTTT.

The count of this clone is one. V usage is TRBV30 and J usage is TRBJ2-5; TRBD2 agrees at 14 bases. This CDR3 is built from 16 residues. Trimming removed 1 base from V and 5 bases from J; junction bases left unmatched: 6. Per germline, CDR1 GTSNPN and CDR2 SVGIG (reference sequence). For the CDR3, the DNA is TGTGCCTGGAGTGCCGGACTAGCGGGAGGTCGGGAGACCCAGTACTTC. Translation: CAWSAGLAGGRETQYF.

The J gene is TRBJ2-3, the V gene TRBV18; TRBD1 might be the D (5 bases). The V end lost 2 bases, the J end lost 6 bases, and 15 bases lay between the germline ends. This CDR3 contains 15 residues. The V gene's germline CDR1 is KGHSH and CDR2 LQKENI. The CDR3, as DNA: TGTGCCAGCTCACCAGCACCAGGGCGAGAGGATACGCAGTATTTT. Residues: CASSPAPGREDTQYF.

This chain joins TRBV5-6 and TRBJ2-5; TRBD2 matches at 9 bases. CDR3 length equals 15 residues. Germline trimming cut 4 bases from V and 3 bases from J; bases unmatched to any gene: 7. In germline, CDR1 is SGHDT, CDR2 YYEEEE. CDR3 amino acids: CASSLSGSGKETQYF. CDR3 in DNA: TGTGCCAGCAGCCTTAGCGGGAGCGGAAAAGAGACCCAGTACTTC.

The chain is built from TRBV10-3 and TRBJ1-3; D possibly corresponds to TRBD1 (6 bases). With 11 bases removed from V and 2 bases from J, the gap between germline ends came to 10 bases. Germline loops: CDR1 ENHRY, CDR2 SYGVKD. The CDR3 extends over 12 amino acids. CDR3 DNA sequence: TGTGCCCCCGGGGGGCCTGGAAACACCATATATTTT. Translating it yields CAPGGPGNTIYF.